Listed below are T cell receptor beta chains from one sample, sequenced in a study of cytomegalovirus exposure and HLA in healthy donors. Measured with immunoSEQ multiplex PCR; TCRdb has only the in-frame clones, and not every one. The sample shows some 140,000 clones, 72% of them seen only once. Input material: PBMCs. The receptors originated from a man in his fifties or sixties in good health and CMV-seropositive. CDR3s include the opening cysteine and the closing phenylalanine or tryptophan. D genes are given only for firm matches. Clone size is given for some rows only: seen once, a few or many times, or a class if the clone is expanded.

abundance: once; v_gene: TRBV6-5; j_gene: TRBJ2-1; d_gene: NA; CDR3aa: CASSVGVSYNEQFF; CDR3nt: TGTGCCAGCAGTGTAGGGGTCTCCTACAATGAGCAGTTCTTC
abundance: NA; v_gene: TRBV2; j_gene: TRBJ1-1; d_gene: NA; CDR3aa: CASSDPVRAFF; CDR3nt: TGTGCCAGCAGTGATCCAGTCAGGGCTTTCTTT
abundance: NA; v_gene: TRBV5-6; j_gene: TRBJ2-6; d_gene: NA; CDR3aa: CASSLGGPGANVLTF; CDR3nt: TGTGCCAGCAGCTTGGGGGGCCCTGGGGCCAACGTCCTGACTTTC
abundance: NA; v_gene: TRBV27; j_gene: TRBJ2-7; d_gene: NA; CDR3aa: CASSTPGGSRYEQYF; CDR3nt: TGTGCCAGCAGTACTCCGGGGGGCTCAAGATACGAGCAGTACTTC
abundance: NA; v_gene: TRBV5-1; j_gene: TRBJ2-3; d_gene: TRBD2; CDR3aa: CASSLGPSGQSTDTQYF; CDR3nt: TGCGCCAGCAGCTTGGGACCTAGCGGGCAAAGCACAGATACGCAGTATTTT
abundance: NA; v_gene: TRBV18; j_gene: TRBJ2-1; d_gene: NA; CDR3aa: CASSIPSGLGEQFF; CDR3nt: TGTGCCAGCTCAATCCCATCAGGGTTGGGTGAGCAGTTCTTC
abundance: NA; v_gene: TRBV10-1; j_gene: TRBJ2-3; d_gene: TRBD2; CDR3aa: CASSESGTSGGTDTQYF; CDR3nt: TGCGCCAGCAGTGAGTCTGGGACTAGCGGGGGCACAGATACGCAGTATTTT
abundance: NA; v_gene: TRBV14; j_gene: TRBJ1-4; d_gene: NA; CDR3aa: CASSPLGGGNEKLFF; CDR3nt: TGTGCCAGCAGCCCCCTGGGGGGAGGCAATGAAAAACTGTTTTTT
abundance: NA; v_gene: TRBV2; j_gene: TRBJ1-5; d_gene: TRBD1; CDR3aa: CASSGDRPSNQPQHF; CDR3nt: TGTGCCAGCAGCGGGGACAGACCTAGCAATCAGCCCCAGCATTTT
abundance: NA; v_gene: TRBV7-2; j_gene: TRBJ1-2; d_gene: NA; CDR3aa: CASSLTSYGYTF; CDR3nt: TGTGCCAGCAGCTTAACCAGCTATGGCTACACCTTC
abundance: NA; v_gene: TRBV5-1; j_gene: TRBJ2-4; d_gene: NA; CDR3aa: CASSLEAVSGIQYF; CDR3nt: TGCGCCAGCAGCTTGGAAGCGGTTTCGGGCATTCAGTACTTC
abundance: NA; v_gene: TRBV29-1; j_gene: TRBJ2-5; d_gene: NA; CDR3aa: CSVLGGRGETQYF; CDR3nt: TGCAGCGTCTTGGGGGGCAGGGGGGAGACCCAGTACTTC
abundance: once; v_gene: TRBV4-1; j_gene: TRBJ1-2; d_gene: NA; CDR3aa: CASSQEYTAKYGYTF; CDR3nt: TGCGCCAGCAGCCAAGAGTACACAGCCAAGTATGGCTACACCTTC
abundance: once; v_gene: TRBV15; j_gene: TRBJ2-7; d_gene: TRBD2; CDR3aa: CATSRGTRGNEQYF; CDR3nt: TGTGCCACCAGCAGAGGGACTAGAGGTAACGAGCAGTACTTC
abundance: NA; v_gene: TRBV4-3; j_gene: TRBJ1-2; d_gene: NA; CDR3aa: CASRVSGGRGSGYTF; CDR3nt: TGCGCCAGCAGGGTATCGGGTGGAAGGGGTAGTGGCTACACCTTC
abundance: NA; v_gene: TRBV19; j_gene: TRBJ1-6; d_gene: NA; CDR3aa: CASSIDRNSPLHF; CDR3nt: TGTGCCAGTAGTATAGACAGGAATTCACCCCTCCACTTT
abundance: NA; v_gene: TRBV7-9; j_gene: TRBJ1-2; d_gene: NA; CDR3aa: CSSSRGGYGYTF; CDR3nt: TGTTCCAGCAGCCGAGGGGGATATGGCTACACCTTC
abundance: NA; v_gene: TRBV27; j_gene: TRBJ1-5; d_gene: TRBD1; CDR3aa: CASRKLQGRYQPQHF; CDR3nt: TGTGCCAGCAGGAAACTACAGGGGAGATATCAGCCCCAGCATTTT
abundance: NA; v_gene: TRBV2; j_gene: TRBJ1-6; d_gene: TRBD1; CDR3aa: CASRQTGDSPLHF; CDR3nt: TGTGCCAGCAGACAAACAGGGGACTCACCCCTCCACTTT
abundance: NA; v_gene: TRBV27; j_gene: TRBJ2-7; d_gene: TRBD1; CDR3aa: CASSSGTEAYEQYF; CDR3nt: TGTGCCAGCAGTTCCGGGACAGAGGCCTACGAGCAGTACTTC
abundance: once; v_gene: TRBV19; j_gene: TRBJ1-5; d_gene: NA; CDR3aa: CASSISTGWSDSNQPQHF; CDR3nt: TGTGCCAGTAGTATTAGTACGGGGTGGAGTGATAGCAATCAGCCCCAGCATTTT
abundance: NA; v_gene: TRBV12-5; j_gene: TRBJ1-1; d_gene: NA; CDR3aa: CASGLVQGEAFF; CDR3nt: TGTGCTAGTGGTTTGGTACAGGGTGAAGCTTTCTTT
abundance: once; v_gene: TRBV15; j_gene: TRBJ1-2; d_gene: NA; CDR3aa: CATSRDSDILYGYTF; CDR3nt: TGTGCCACCAGCAGAGATTCGGACATCCTTTATGGCTACACCTTC
abundance: NA; v_gene: TRBV10-1; j_gene: TRBJ2-7; d_gene: TRBD2; CDR3aa: CARTSGYEQYF; CDR3nt: TGCGCCAGGACTAGCGGCTACGAGCAGTACTTC
abundance: NA; v_gene: TRBV27; j_gene: TRBJ2-7; d_gene: NA; CDR3aa: CASSLTGRVHEQYF; CDR3nt: TGTGCCAGCAGTTTAACGGGCAGGGTCCACGAGCAGTACTTC
abundance: NA; v_gene: TRBV27; j_gene: TRBJ2-1; d_gene: NA; CDR3aa: CASSFSGDYNEQFF; CDR3nt: TGTGCCAGCAGTTTCAGCGGAGATTACAATGAGCAGTTCTTC
abundance: NA; v_gene: TRBV7-2; j_gene: TRBJ1-2; d_gene: TRBD1; CDR3aa: CASSPDRDSGYTF; CDR3nt: TGTGCCAGCAGCCCCGACAGGGATAGTGGCTACACCTTC
abundance: NA; v_gene: TRBV18; j_gene: TRBJ2-1; d_gene: TRBD2; CDR3aa: CASSPVEAGGPPYNEQFF; CDR3nt: TGTGCCAGCTCACCGGTCGAGGCGGGAGGGCCCCCCTACAATGAGCAGTTCTTC
abundance: NA; v_gene: TRBV2; j_gene: TRBJ1-2; d_gene: NA; CDR3aa: CASSARLQSGYGYTF; CDR3nt: TGTGCCAGCAGTGCCAGACTCCAAAGCGGCTATGGCTACACCTTC
abundance: NA; v_gene: TRBV6-1; j_gene: TRBJ2-3; d_gene: NA; CDR3aa: CASRSQGWNTDTQYF; CDR3nt: TGTGCCAGCAGGAGCCAGGGCTGGAATACAGATACGCAGTATTTT
abundance: NA; v_gene: TRBV7-9; j_gene: TRBJ2-1; d_gene: TRBD2; CDR3aa: CASGQFSSGRGNEQFF; CDR3nt: TGTGCCAGCGGCCAATTCTCTAGCGGGAGAGGTAATGAGCAGTTCTTC
abundance: few; v_gene: TRBV4-2; j_gene: TRBJ2-2; d_gene: TRBD2; CDR3aa: CASSREGGGLAGNTGELFF; CDR3nt: TGTGCCAGCAGCCGGGAGGGCGGAGGACTAGCGGGGAACACCGGGGAGCTGTTTTTT
abundance: NA; v_gene: TRBV5-6; j_gene: TRBJ2-1; d_gene: TRBD1; CDR3aa: CASSLYDRGYNEQFF; CDR3nt: TGTGCCAGCAGCTTGTACGACAGGGGCTACAATGAGCAGTTCTTC
abundance: NA; v_gene: TRBV4-1; j_gene: TRBJ1-3; d_gene: NA; CDR3aa: CASSQVSGNTIYF; CDR3nt: TGCGCCAGCAGCCAAGTATCCGGAAACACCATATATTTT
abundance: NA; v_gene: TRBV5-1; j_gene: TRBJ2-1; d_gene: NA; CDR3aa: CASSFSGGPYNEQFF; CDR3nt: TGCGCCAGCAGCTTCTCCGGGGGGCCCTACAATGAGCAGTTCTTC
abundance: NA; v_gene: TRBV7-9; j_gene: TRBJ2-1; d_gene: TRBD2; CDR3aa: CASSLASGSVSYNEQFF; CDR3nt: TGTGCCAGCAGCTTAGCTAGCGGGAGTGTCTCCTACAATGAGCAGTTCTTC
abundance: NA; v_gene: TRBV5-1; j_gene: TRBJ2-2; d_gene: TRBD1; CDR3aa: CASSSQGQRNTGELFF; CDR3nt: TGCGCCAGCAGCTCACAGGGACAGAGGAACACCGGGGAGCTGTTTTTT
abundance: NA; v_gene: TRBV13; j_gene: TRBJ2-5; d_gene: TRBD2; CDR3aa: CASRPLAAQETQYF; CDR3nt: TGTGCCAGCAGGCCGCTAGCGGCACAAGAGACCCAGTACTTC
abundance: NA; v_gene: TRBV6-5; j_gene: TRBJ1-1; d_gene: NA; CDR3aa: CASSYSRVGSSTEAFF; CDR3nt: TGTGCCAGCAGTTACTCAAGGGTGGGGAGTAGCACTGAAGCTTTCTTT
abundance: NA; v_gene: TRBV5-1; j_gene: TRBJ1-1; d_gene: NA; CDR3aa: CASSSRQSQTEAFF; CDR3nt: TGCGCCAGCAGCTCGCGACAGAGTCAGACTGAAGCTTTCTTT